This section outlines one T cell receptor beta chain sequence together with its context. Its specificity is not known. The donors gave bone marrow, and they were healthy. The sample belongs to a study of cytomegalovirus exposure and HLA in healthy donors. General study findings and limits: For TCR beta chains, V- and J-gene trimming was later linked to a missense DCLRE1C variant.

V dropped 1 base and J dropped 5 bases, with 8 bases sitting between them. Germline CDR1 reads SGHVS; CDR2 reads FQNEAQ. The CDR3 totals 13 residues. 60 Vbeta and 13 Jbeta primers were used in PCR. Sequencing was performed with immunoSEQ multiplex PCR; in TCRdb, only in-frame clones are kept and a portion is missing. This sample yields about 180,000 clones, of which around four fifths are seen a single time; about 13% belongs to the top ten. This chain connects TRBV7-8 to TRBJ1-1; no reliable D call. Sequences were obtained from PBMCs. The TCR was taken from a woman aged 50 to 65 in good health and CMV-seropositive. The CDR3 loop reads CASSLVTGTEAFF. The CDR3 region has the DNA TGTGCCAGCAGCTTAGTTACGGGGACTGAAGCTTTCTTT.